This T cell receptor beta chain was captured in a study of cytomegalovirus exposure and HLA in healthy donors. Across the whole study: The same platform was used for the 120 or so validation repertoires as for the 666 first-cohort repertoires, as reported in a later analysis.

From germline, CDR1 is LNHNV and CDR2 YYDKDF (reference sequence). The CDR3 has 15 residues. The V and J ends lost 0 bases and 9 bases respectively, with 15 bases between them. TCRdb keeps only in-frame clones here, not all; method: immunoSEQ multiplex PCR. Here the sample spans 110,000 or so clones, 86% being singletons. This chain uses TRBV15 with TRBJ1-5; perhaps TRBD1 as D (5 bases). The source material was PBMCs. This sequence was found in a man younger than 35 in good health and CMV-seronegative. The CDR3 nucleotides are TGTGCCACCAGCAGAGATCAACGTCATCAGGGGCCCCAGCATTTT. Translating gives CATSRDQRHQGPQHF.